This TCR beta chain was sequenced for a study of tumor-infiltrating lymphocytes in primary liver carcinoma. The overall study: Between about 4 and 11 cm across, the tumors were all of stage T1-T3 N0M0.

Findings and limits, study-wide: Tumor-adjacent and tumor-blood pairs overlapped less than tumor region pairs did. The proportion of top clones found throughout all five tumor regions was only about 7.5-24%.

Between the trimmed V and J ends, which lost 10 bases and 6 bases, there was a span of 19 bases. The CDR3 extends over 14 amino acids. From germline, CDR1 is MDHEN and CDR2 SYDVKM. Co-extraction of both nucleic acids (RNA and DNA) used about 20-34 mg of unsorted bulk tissue. This clonotype was observed at least ten times. Its cognate antigen is unknown. Production of TCR beta cDNA used around 500 ng total RNA together with a constant-region primer. Three-round nested multiplex PCR performed with slightly modified ARM-PCR produced the TCR beta libraries. The opening two PCR rounds, 10 cycles each, paired TRBV1-TRBV30 forward primers with a C-beta reverse primer. TCRdb reprocessed the multiplex PCR reads via MiXCR and lists one record per CDR3 protein. The data show about 100,000 distinct CDR3 sequences, 55% to 70% seen once.

The chain has TRBV28 and TRBJ2-1; a possible D gene is TRBD2 (6 bases). This TCR derives from a woman aged 60 to 75 with primary liver carcinoma and hepatitis B virus infection. Sequencing used liver tumor tissue from sampling region 5. Subset: tumor region T5, tumor centre. CDR3 in DNA: TGTGCCACCTCCTTGTCGGGAGTTGCCAATGAGCAGTTCTTC. This gives the protein CATSLSGVANEQFF.